This TCR beta chain was captured by sequencing in a study of brain T cells in children with intractable seizures. Sequencing was limited to surgery cases with top T cell transcript signatures in brain tissue. Before surgery, patients took at least one anti-epileptic drug. The assay was immunoSEQ multiplex PCR, and TCRdb's table has in-frame clones only and misses some. The data show fewer than 85,000 clones, 93% seen once. Turning to this clone: Its antigen remains unknown.

Findings and limits, study-wide: HCMV serostatus was not known, and viral specificity came from CDR3 similarity only.

This CDR3 spans 17 amino acids. From germline, CDR1 is KGHDR and CDR2 SFDVKD. Germline trimming cut 4 bases from V and 2 bases from J; bases unmatched to any gene: 10. This sample comprised peripheral blood, obtained at surgery. This TCR derives from a boy in the first two years of life with tuberous sclerosis and intractable seizures. The rearrangement links TRBV24-1 to TRBJ1-5; 7 nucleotides line up with TRBD1. The CDR3 DNA reads TGTGCCACCAGTGACCCAACCGGGACAGCAGGCAATCAGCCCCAGCATTTT. Translating gives CATSDPTGTAGNQPQHF.